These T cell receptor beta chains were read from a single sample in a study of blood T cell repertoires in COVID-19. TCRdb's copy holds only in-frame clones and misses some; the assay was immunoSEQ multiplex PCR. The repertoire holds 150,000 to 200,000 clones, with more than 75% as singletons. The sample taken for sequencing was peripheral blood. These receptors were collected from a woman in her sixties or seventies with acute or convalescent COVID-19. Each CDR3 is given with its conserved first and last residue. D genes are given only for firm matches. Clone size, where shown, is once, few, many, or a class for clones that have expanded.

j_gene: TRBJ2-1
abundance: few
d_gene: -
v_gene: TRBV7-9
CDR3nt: TGTGCCAGCAGCTTTCAGGGGCTCCCTCAGGATGAGCAGTTCTTC
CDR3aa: CASSFQGLPQDEQFF

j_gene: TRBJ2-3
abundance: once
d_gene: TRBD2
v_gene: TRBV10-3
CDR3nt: TGTGCCATTTCCCGGGGGGATGGCACAGATACGCAGTATTTT
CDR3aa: CAISRGDGTDTQYF

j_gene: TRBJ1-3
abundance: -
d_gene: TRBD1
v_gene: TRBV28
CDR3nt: TGTGCCAGCAGATTAGGGGACAGGGTTAGAAACACCATATATTTT
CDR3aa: CASRLGDRVRNTIYF

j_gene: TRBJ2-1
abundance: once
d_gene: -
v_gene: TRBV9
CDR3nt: TGTGCCAGCAGCGTAGAGTTGGGGGGGGCCCACAATGAGCAGTTCTTC
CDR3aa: CASSVELGGAHNEQFF

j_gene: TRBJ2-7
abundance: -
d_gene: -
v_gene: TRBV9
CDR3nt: TGTGCCAGCAGCGTAGAATCGGGGTCTAGCGACGAGCAGTACTTC
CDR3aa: CASSVESGSSDEQYF

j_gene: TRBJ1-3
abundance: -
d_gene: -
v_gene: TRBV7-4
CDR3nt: TGTGCCAGCAGATCGACGGGAGTTTCTGGAAACACCATATATTTT
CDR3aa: CASRSTGVSGNTIYF

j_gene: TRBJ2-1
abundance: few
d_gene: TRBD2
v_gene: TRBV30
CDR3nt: TGTGCCTGTTCCAACCCCGCGGGGGTCGATGAGCAGTTCTTC
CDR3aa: CACSNPAGVDEQFF

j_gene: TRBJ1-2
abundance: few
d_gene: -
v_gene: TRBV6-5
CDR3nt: TGTGCCAGCACCCCAGCCGGACAGCTCTATGGCTACACCTTC
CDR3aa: CASTPAGQLYGYTF

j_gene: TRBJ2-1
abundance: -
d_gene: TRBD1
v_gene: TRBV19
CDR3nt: TGTGCCAGTAGTAGCGGACAGGGGGTAGTAGCGTCAAATGAGCAGTTCTTC
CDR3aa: CASSSGQGVVASNEQFF

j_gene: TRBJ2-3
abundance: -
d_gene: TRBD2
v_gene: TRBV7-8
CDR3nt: TGTGCCAGCAGCCCTACCGGGACTAGCAGTTCAGATACGCAGTATTTT
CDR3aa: CASSPTGTSSSDTQYF

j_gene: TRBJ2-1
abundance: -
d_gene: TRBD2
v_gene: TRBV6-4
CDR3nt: TGTGCCAGCAGTGATCGACTAGCGGGACCTCAGTTCTTC
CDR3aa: CASSDRLAGPQFF

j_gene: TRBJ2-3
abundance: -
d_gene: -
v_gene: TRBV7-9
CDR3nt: TGTGCCAGAGATCAGGGGTTCGGCACAGATACGCAGTATTTT
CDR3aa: CARDQGFGTDTQYF

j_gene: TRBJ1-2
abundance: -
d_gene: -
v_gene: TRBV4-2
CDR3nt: TGTGCCAGCAGCCAAGATCCGGGCGGGGATAATGGCTACACCTTC
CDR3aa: CASSQDPGGDNGYTF

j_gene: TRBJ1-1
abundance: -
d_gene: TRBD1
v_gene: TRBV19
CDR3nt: TGTGCCAGTAGTCGCCGACAGGGGGAAGCTTTCTTT
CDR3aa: CASSRRQGEAFF

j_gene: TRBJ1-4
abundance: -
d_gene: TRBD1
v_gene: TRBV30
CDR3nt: TGTGCCTGGAGGGACAGGGGGCAAGCTAATGAAAAACTGTTTTTT
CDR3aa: CAWRDRGQANEKLFF

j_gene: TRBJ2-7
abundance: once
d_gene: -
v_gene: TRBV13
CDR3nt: TGTGCCAGCAGCTTAGCGCTTTCACTAGTAGCCGAGCAGTACTTC
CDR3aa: CASSLALSLVAEQYF

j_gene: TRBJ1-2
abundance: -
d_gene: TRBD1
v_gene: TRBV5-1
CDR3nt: TGCGCCAGCAGCCGTAGGACAGGGGGAAATGTGAACTATGGCTACACCTTC
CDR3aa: CASSRRTGGNVNYGYTF

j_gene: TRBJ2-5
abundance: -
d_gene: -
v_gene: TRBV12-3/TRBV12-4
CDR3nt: TGTGCCAGCAGCCTGGGACAAAAAGAGACCCAGTACTTC
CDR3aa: CASSLGQKETQYF

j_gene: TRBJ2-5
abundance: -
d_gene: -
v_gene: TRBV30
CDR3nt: TGTGCCTGGAGCCCAGGGCACGGTCAAGAGACCCAGTACTTC
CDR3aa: CAWSPGHGQETQYF

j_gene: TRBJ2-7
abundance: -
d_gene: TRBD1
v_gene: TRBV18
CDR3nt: TGTGCCAGCTCACCAGGGGACAGGGGACGCTACGAGCAGTACTTC
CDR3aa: CASSPGDRGRYEQYF

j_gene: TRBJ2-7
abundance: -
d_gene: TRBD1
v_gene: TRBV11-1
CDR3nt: TGTGCCAGCAGCTTGGGGACAGCTTTCCCCTACGAGCAGTACTTC
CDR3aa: CASSLGTAFPYEQYF

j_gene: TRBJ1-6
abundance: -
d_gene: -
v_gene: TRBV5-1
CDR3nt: TGCGCCAGCAGCTTGGACCGAGCCCTAAATTCACCCCTCCACTTT
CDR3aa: CASSLDRALNSPLHF

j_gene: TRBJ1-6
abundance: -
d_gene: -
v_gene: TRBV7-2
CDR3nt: TGTGCCAGCATTCAGGATCAGGGGTGGGGATCACCCCTCCACTTT
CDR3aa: CASIQDQGWGSPLHF

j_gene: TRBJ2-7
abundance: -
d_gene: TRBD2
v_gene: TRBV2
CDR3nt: TGTGCCAGAGAACAGGCTACGGGAGGCGAGCAGTACTTC
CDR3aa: CAREQATGGEQYF

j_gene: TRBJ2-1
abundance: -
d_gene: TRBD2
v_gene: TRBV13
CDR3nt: TGTGCCAGCAGCCCGGGACTAGCGGACAATGAGCAGTTCTTC
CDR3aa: CASSPGLADNEQFF

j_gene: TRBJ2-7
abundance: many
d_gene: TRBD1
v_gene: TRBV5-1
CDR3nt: TGCGCCAGCAGCTTGGGGACAGGCTACGAGCAGTACTTC
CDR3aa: CASSLGTGYEQYF

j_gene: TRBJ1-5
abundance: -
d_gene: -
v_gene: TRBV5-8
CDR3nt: TGTGCCAGCAGCCGCAGGGGAAGCAATCAGCCCCAGCATTTT
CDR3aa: CASSRRGSNQPQHF

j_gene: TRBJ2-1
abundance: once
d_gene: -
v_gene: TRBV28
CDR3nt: TGTGCCAGCAGCCCTTATCTTTACAATGAGCAGTTCTTC
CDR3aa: CASSPYLYNEQFF

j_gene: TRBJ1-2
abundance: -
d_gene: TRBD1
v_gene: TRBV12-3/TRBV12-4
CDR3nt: TGTGCCAGCAGTTTCGATGGCAGGGGGGATTACACCTTC
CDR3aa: CASSFDGRGDYTF